The 27 T cell receptor beta chains presented below share a single source sample, sequenced in a study of blood T cells in healthy people across ages. A J-beta primer mix and a sample-barcoded 5' primer were used in a second PCR of roughly 7 to 12 cycles. From the 5' RACE reads, TCRdb called clonotypes with MiXCR, one entry per CDR3 protein. The table shows about 590,000 distinct CDR3 sequences, with roughly 30% occurring only once. The specimen sequenced was blood. The receptors derive from a woman of 80 years or more in good health.

This clonotype was seen many times. The V call is TRBV20-1, the J call TRBJ1-2; perhaps TRBD1 as D (5 bases). From germline, CDR1 is DFQATT and CDR2 SNEGSKA (reference sequence). The V end lost 4 bases, the J end lost 4 bases, and 19 bases lay between the germline ends. This CDR3 spans 15 amino acids. The CDR3 nucleotides are TGCAGTGCTACAGGGCAGGAAGAGCTAGGCTATGGCTACACCTTC. Translation: CSATGQEELGYGYTF.

As concerns this clonotype: A single base separates this from a much larger clone, so it may be a read error. V usage is TRBV30 and J usage is TRBJ1-1; 9 bases line up with TRBD1. Germline CDR1 is GTSNPN and CDR2 is SVGIG (reference sequence). CDR3 length equals 14 residues. CDR3 in amino acids: CTWSVGDRGTEAFF. For the CDR3, the DNA is TGTACCTGGAGTGTTGGAGACAGGGGGACTGAAGCTTTCTTT. The full variable domain, with the rest looked up from reference TRBV30 and TRBJ1-1, is SQTIHQWPATLVQPVGSPLSLECTVEGTSNPNLYWYRQAAGRGLQLLFYSVGIGQISSEVPQNLSASRPQDRQFILSSKKLLLSDSGFYLCTWSVGDRGTEAFFGQGTRLTVV.

In the case of this clonotype: The CDR3 carries no conserved terminal phenylalanine or tryptophan, so it likely arises from a read error. The CDR3 region is CAISDSYQETQFS. The CDR3 bases are TGTGCCATCAGTGACAGTTACCAAGAGACCCAGTTCTCC. The chain links TRBV10-3 to TRBJ2-5; D remains unclear. The J call may be incorrect, as the DNA end agrees better with TRBJ2-1. From germline, CDR1 is ENHRY and CDR2 SYGVKD. This CDR3 region has 13 residues.

Only one count was recorded for this clonotype. This may stem from a read error, because a much larger clone lies one nucleotide away. The V call is TRBV9, the J call TRBJ1-4, with D maybe TRBD1 (5 bases). This CDR3 contains 15 residues. Germline V gene sequence: CDR1 SGDLS, CDR2 YYNGEE. DNA of the CDR3: TGTGCCGGCAGCCCCCAGGGAGGGTCTCGAGAAAAACTGTTTTTT. It yields the protein CAGSPQGGSREKLFF.

This clonotype has only a few counts. V usage is TRBV7-3 and J usage is TRBJ1-2, with a possible D match to TRBD1 (6 bases). Germline V gene sequence: CDR1 SGHTA, CDR2 FQGTGA. Trimming removed 5 bases at V and 2 bases at J, with 18 bases between. This CDR3 contains 16 residues. CDR3 region: CASSDNRDGGNYGYTF. As DNA, the CDR3 is TGTGCCAGCAGCGATAACAGGGACGGAGGGAACTATGGCTACACCTTC.

Notes on this clonotype: This sequence may be a read error, since a much larger clone differs from it by one base. The chain combines TRBV5-6 with TRBJ2-1; no reliable D call. The J call is doubtful: the DNA matches TRBJ2-7 better. The V gene's germline CDR1 is SGHDT and CDR2 YYEEEE. This CDR3 has 13 residues. CDR3 region: CASSPGRFNEQYF. The CDR3 DNA is TGTGCCAGCAGCCCCGGCCGCTTCAATGAGCAGTACTTC.

On this clonotype itself: Since a much larger clone is just one base distant, this may be a read error. V is TRBV6-5 and J is TRBJ1-2; D remains unclear. V was shortened by 3 bases and J by 3 bases, with 17 bases between the two germline ends. CDR1 is MNHEY and CDR2 is SVGAGI in the germline V gene. This CDR3 has 16 residues. CDR3 region: CASSYGSKGVDYGYTF. The DNA for the CDR3 is TGTGCCAGCAGTTATGGGAGTAAGGGCGTGGACTATGGCTACACCTTC.

This clonotype has a handful of counts. The genes are TRBV27 and TRBJ1-6, with D possibly being TRBD1 (5 bases). From germline, CDR1 is MNHEY and CDR2 SMNVEV (reference sequence). The CDR3 is 17 residues long. V dropped 6 bases and J dropped 7 bases, with 22 bases sitting between them. CDR3 sequence: CASRVTGTTRLNSPLHF. The CDR3, as DNA: TGTGCCAGCAGAGTAACAGGAACCACCAGGTTGAATTCACCCCTCCACTTT.

This clonotype has at least ten counts. The rearrangement joins TRBV20-1 to TRBJ1-6, with TRBD1 identical over 8 bases. Germline CDR1 and CDR2: DFQATT and SNEGSKA (reference sequence). V lost 5 bases, J lost 10 bases, and 7 bases stayed unmatched. The CDR3 is made up of 13 amino acids. The CDR3 protein is CSALGQGVSPLHF. The CDR3 DNA sequence: TGCAGTGCTCTCGGACAGGGTGTCTCACCCCTCCACTTT.

The chain uses TRBV19 and TRBJ2-6; no definite D call. This CDR3 region has 17 residues. CDR1 is LNHDA and CDR2 is SQIVND in the germline V gene (reference sequence). With 6 bases removed from V and 0 bases from J, the gap between germline ends came to 15 bases. The CDR3 reads CASSPQSATSGANVLTF. The CDR3 nucleotides read TGTGCCAGTAGCCCACAATCTGCTACCTCTGGGGCCAACGTCCTGACTTTC.

This clonotype was detected only a few times. The V and J genes are TRBV20-1 and TRBJ1-5, with D unresolved. V lost 1 base and J 3 bases, leaving 7 bases between the germline ends. Germline-derived CDR1 and CDR2 are DFQATT and SNEGSKA (reference sequence). The CDR3 totals 13 residues. The CDR3 reads CSARVADNQPQHF. The DNA of the CDR3 is TGCAGTGCTAGAGTCGCTGACAATCAGCCCCAGCATTTT.

This clonotype was recorded many times. J is TRBJ2-5 and V is TRBV24-1; D unresolved. CDR1 is KGHDR, CDR2 SFDVKD, per germline. The length of the CDR3 is 13 residues. The V gene lost 9 bases and the J gene lost 2 bases, with 12 bases spanning the gap. The CDR3 bases are TGTGCCACCTCCCCCGGGCAGCAAGAGACCCAGTACTTC. Translated, it gives CATSPGQQETQYF.

Ten or more counts support this clonotype. The chain combines TRBV20-1 with TRBJ1-5; D might be TRBD1 (6 bases). Germline lookup yields CDR1 DFQATT and CDR2 SNEGSKA (reference sequence). This CDR3 is 14 amino acids long. The V end was cut by 1 base, the J end by 4 bases, with 11 bases between. CDR3 in amino acids: CSARGGAVNQPQHF. CDR3 coding DNA: TGCAGTGCTAGAGGGGGGGCAGTGAATCAGCCCCAGCATTTT.

The sample holds many counts of this clonotype. The rearrangement links TRBV7-2 to TRBJ2-7; 7 nucleotides line up with TRBD2. Losses at the gene ends were 4 bases for V and 6 bases for J; bases not matched to a gene: 6. Per germline, CDR1 SGHTA and CDR2 FQGNSA. The CDR3 has 13 amino acids. CDR3: CASSSAGKGEQYF. The CDR3 region has the DNA TGTGCCAGCAGCTCAGCGGGAAAGGGCGAGCAGTACTTC.

This clonotype has at least ten counts. The chain uses TRBV4-1 and TRBJ2-5; TRBD2 matches at 8 bases. The ends lost 0 bases at V and 1 base at J; junction bases unmatched: 7. The CDR3 is 17 residues long. The germline gives CDR1 MGHRA, CDR2 YSYEKL. CDR3 protein: CASSQDRSSGFQETQYF. The DNA of the CDR3 is TGCGCCAGCAGCCAAGATCGGTCTAGCGGGTTCCAAGAGACCCAGTACTTC.

This clonotype was seen only a few times. V gene TRBV6-6 combines with J gene TRBJ1-1; D gene ambiguous. V was pared by 2 bases and J by 1 base, with 11 bases between. The CDR3 contains 15 residues. CDR1 MNHNY and CDR2 SVGAGI come from the germline V gene (reference sequence). The CDR3 region is CASSYPTERNTEAFF. The CDR3 bases are TGTGCCAGCAGTTACCCCACAGAAAGGAACACTGAAGCTTTCTTT.

This clonotype was counted at least ten times. V is TRBV25-1 and J is TRBJ2-1, with 8 bases matching TRBD1. Germline CDR1 is MGHDK and CDR2 is SYGVNS. The V gene end was trimmed by 8 bases and the J gene end by 6 bases; junction bases not matched to a gene: 12. The CDR3 length is 15 residues. The CDR3: CASQPQGAGTNEQFF. CDR3 sequence (DNA): TGTGCCAGCCAACCCCAGGGGGCGGGGACCAATGAGCAGTTCTTC.

In its sample, this clonotype was seen a few times. The chain carries TRBV2 and TRBJ2-5, with unresolved D. Germline CDR1 is SNHLY and CDR2 is FYNNEI. V lost 3 bases and J 7 bases, leaving 6 bases between the germline ends. The CDR3 is 11 amino acids. CDR3 coding DNA: TGTGCCAGCAGTGAGTGGCCGACCCAGTACTTC. This codes for CASSEWPTQYF.

The chain combines TRBV30 with TRBJ1-6; D is unclear. The germline V gene has CDR1 GTSNPN and CDR2 SVGIG (reference sequence). V was shortened by 8 bases and J by 11 bases, with 19 bases between the two germline ends. There are 13 residues in the CDR3. CDR3 in DNA: TGTGCCGCATCCCGGGAGCCAAATACACCCCTCCACTTT. This translates into CAASREPNTPLHF.

The V call is TRBV20-1, the J call TRBJ1-5, with 11 bases matching TRBD1. The DNA end is a closer match to TRBJ2-3, so the J assignment may be wrong. The CDR3 consists of 15 residues. Germline CDR1 is DFQATT and CDR2 is SNEGSKA (reference sequence). The CDR3, as DNA: TGCAGTGCTAGAGGGACAGGGGGCAGAGGTCAGCCCCAGTATTTT. It codes for CSARGTGGRGQPQYF.

This clonotype has a count of ten or more. The J gene is TRBJ2-5, the V gene TRBV6-1; 8 bases agree with TRBD1. This CDR3 contains 18 residues. From germline, CDR1 is MNHNS and CDR2 SASEGT. After removal of 1 base from V and 7 bases from J, the junction contained 17 bases not matched to a gene. This chain's CDR3 is CASSEGSGGKGALGTQYF. CDR3 in DNA: TGTGCCAGCAGTGAAGGATCAGGGGGCAAAGGCGCTCTAGGGACCCAGTACTTC.

In its sample, this clonotype was seen a few times. This chain connects TRBV6-1 to TRBJ2-2; 14 positions agree with TRBD2. V gave up 4 bases and J gave up 3 bases; unmatched junction bases: 7. Germline assignment: CDR1 MNHNS and CDR2 SASEGT. This CDR3 is 18 amino acids long. The CDR3 DNA reads as TGTGCCAGCAGTGCGACTAGCGGGGGGGGGCACGACACCGGGGAGCTGTTTTTT. As protein: CASSATSGGGHDTGELFF.

Notes on this clonotype: A much larger clone differs from this one at a single base, so this may be a read error. The rearrangement links TRBV20-1 to TRBJ1-6, with D tentatively TRBD1 (6 bases). Germline V gene data show CDR1 as DFQATT and CDR2 as SNEGSKA (reference sequence). CDR3 length: 15 residues. The CDR3 coding sequence is TGCGGTGCTAGAGGGGGGGGTTCGGATAATTCACCCCTCCACTTT. Amino acid sequence: CGARGGGSDNSPLHF.

Regarding this clonotype: This clone may be a read error of a much larger clone one base away. The chain has TRBV20-1 and TRBJ2-1; D remains ambiguous. Germline lookup yields CDR1 DFQATT and CDR2 SNEGSKA (reference sequence). The V gene lost 0 bases and the J gene lost 4 bases, with 13 bases spanning the gap. This CDR3 region has 15 residues. DNA of the CDR3: TGCAGTGCTAGAGATCGCACGGATACTTACAATGAGCAGTTCTTC. Translation gives CSARDRTDTYNEQFF.

In this sample, this clonotype turned up many times. The chain couples TRBV28 to TRBJ2-7, with a weak D call TRBD1 (6 bases). CDR1 and CDR2 from the germline V gene are MDHEN and SYDVKM. The CDR3 is 11 residues long. Trimming cost V 11 bases and J 3 bases, with 11 bases left between them. The CDR3 DNA follows: TGTGCCTGTAGACAGGACTACGAGCAGTACTTC. Amino acid sequence: CACRQDYEQYF.

V usage is TRBV11-2 and J usage is TRBJ1-1; the D gene is possibly TRBD1 (6 bases). Trimming shortened V by 4 bases and J by 3 bases, and 18 bases separated the two germline ends. Germline CDR1 reads SGHAT; CDR2 reads FQNNGV. CDR3 size: 16 residues. The DNA for the CDR3 is TGTGCCAGCAGCTCATTTTCGGACAGTAAGCACACTGAAGCTTTCTTT. This codes for CASSSFSDSKHTEAFF.

This clonotype was picked up a small number of times. The chain combines TRBV7-2 with TRBJ1-1; possibly TRBD1 for D (5 bases). V lost 0 bases and J 4 bases, leaving 9 bases between the germline ends. The CDR3 is 14 amino acids. Per the germline V gene, CDR1 is SGHTA and CDR2 is FQGNSA. Here the CDR3 DNA reads TGTGCCAGCAGCTTAGCTCAGCAGGGCACTGAAGCTTTCTTT. Translating gives CASSLAQQGTEAFF.